This T cell receptor (beta chain) appears in the sequencing data of a study of T-cell memory formation after mild COVID-19. This clonotype showed up just a few times. Antigen specificity is unknown. General study points: Some clones that responded were present in memory (sampled pre-infection), which suggests cross-reactive memory joined. Chiefly within CM and EM were the contracting CD4+ clones; CD8+ ones were within EMRA.

The 5'RACE method, run with constant-segment primers, produced TCR alpha and TCR beta cDNA libraries (carrying sample barcodes and UMIs). TCRdb re-called the 5' RACE reads with MiXCR, one entry per CDR3 protein. The sample records 360,000 or so distinct CDR3 sequences, 25% to 30% being singletons. The CDR3 loop spans 13 amino acids. Germline CDR1 MNHEY, CDR2 SVGAGI. V shed 6 bases and J shed 6 bases, with 11 bases lying between them. The sequence was obtained from an adult woman who had mild COVID-19 (a few samples of this study predate the infection). Cell type and time point are not known. The sequencing input was PBMCs or a T cell subset sorted from them (not recorded which). This chain links TRBV6-5 with TRBJ2-2, with D perhaps matching TRBD1 or TRBD2 (5 bases each). CDR3 region: CASSLSGPGELFF. The CDR3 DNA follows: TGTGCCAGCAGCCTATCGGGGCCCGGGGAGCTGTTTTTT.